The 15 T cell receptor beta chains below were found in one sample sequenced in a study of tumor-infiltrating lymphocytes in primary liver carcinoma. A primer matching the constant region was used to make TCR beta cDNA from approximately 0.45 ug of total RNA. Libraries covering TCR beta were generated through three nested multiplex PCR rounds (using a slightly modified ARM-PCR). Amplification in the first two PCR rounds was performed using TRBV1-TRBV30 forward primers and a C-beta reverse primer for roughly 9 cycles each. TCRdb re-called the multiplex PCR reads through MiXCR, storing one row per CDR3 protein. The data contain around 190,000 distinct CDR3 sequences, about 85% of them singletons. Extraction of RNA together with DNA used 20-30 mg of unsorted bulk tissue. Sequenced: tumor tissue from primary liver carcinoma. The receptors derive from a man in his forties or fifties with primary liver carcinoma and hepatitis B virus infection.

This CDR3 is CATRHLETQYF. CDR3 sequence (DNA): TGCGCCACCAGGCATCTAGAGACCCAGTACTTC. The rearrangement joins TRBV10-2 to TRBJ2-5; D not resolved. This CDR3 spans 11 amino acids. The ends were cut back, 10 bases at V and 4 bases at J, with 10 bases in the middle. Germline V CDR1 and CDR2: WSHSY, SAAADI.

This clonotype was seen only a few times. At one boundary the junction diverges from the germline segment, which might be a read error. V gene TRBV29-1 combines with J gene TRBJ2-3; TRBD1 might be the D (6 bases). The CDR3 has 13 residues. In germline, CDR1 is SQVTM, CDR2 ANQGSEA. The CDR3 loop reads CSGKQGGTDKQYF. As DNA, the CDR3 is TGCAGCGGAAAACAGGGTGGCACAGATAAGCAGTATTTT.

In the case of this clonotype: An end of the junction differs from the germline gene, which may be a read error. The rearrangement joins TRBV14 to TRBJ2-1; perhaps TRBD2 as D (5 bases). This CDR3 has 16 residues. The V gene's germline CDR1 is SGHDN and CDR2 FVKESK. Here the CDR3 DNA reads TGTGCCAGCAGTGTCGTATCGGGATGGGTAAACAATGAGCCGTTCTTC. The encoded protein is CASSVVSGWVNNEPFF.

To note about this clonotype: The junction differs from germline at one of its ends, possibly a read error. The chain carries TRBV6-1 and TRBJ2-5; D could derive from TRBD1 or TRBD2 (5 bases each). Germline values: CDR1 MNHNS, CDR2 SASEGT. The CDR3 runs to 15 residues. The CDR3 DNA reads TGTGCCAACACCCCATCTTGGGGGAGTCAAGAGACCAAGTACTTC. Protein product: CANTPSWGSQETKYF.

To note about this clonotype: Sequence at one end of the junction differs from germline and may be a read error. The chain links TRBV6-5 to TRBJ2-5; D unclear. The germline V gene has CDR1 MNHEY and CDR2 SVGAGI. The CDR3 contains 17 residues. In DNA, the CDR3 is TGTGCCAGCAGTCCCGGAAAGTCAGAGATCCCTCAAGAAACCCAATACTTC. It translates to CASSPGKSEIPQETQYF.

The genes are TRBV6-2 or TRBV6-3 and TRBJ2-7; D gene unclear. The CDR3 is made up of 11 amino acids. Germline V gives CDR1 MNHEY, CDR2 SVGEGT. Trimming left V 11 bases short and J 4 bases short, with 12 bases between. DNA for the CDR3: TGTGCCCTCAGCCCCTGTTACGAGCAGTACTTC. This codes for CALSPCYEQYF.

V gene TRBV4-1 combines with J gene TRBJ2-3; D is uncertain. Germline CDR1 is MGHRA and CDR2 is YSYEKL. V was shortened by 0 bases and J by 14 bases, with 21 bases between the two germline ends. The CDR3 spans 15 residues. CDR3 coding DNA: TGCGCCAGCAGCCAAGATCTGAGTGAAAGGGATATGCGGTATTTT. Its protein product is CASSQDLSERDMRYF.

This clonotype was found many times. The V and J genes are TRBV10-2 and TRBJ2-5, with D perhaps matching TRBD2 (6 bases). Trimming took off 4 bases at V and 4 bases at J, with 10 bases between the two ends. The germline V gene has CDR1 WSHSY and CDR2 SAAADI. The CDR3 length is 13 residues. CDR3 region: CASSVRRAETQYF. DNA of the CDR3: TGCGCCAGCAGTGTAAGGAGGGCAGAGACCCAGTACTTC.

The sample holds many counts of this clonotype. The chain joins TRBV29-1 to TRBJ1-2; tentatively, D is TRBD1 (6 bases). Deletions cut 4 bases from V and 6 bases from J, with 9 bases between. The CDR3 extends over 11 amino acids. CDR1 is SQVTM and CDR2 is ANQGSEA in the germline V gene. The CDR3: CSVARGDGYTF. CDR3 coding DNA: TGCAGCGTTGCCAGGGGAGATGGCTACACCTTC.

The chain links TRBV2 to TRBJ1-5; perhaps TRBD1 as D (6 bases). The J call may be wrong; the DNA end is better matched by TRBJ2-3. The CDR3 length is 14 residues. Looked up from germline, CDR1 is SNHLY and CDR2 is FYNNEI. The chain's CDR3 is CASRDMYSNQPQYF. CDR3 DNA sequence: TGTGCCAGCCGGGACATGTATAGCAATCAGCCCCAGTATTTT.

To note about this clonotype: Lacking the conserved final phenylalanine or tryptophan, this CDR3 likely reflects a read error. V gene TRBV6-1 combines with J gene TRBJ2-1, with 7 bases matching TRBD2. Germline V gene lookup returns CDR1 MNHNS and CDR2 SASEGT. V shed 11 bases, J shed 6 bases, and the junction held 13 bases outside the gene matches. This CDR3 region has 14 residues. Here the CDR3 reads CAHWSGRAVNEQFC. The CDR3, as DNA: TGTGCCCACTGGTCAGGGAGGGCCGTCAATGAGCAGTTCTGC.

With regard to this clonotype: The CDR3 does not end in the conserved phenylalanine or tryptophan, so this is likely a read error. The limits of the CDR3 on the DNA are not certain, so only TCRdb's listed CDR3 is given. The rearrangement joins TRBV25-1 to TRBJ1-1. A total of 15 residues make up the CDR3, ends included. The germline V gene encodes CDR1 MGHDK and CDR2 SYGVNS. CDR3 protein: CASSELGRMNTEVFL.

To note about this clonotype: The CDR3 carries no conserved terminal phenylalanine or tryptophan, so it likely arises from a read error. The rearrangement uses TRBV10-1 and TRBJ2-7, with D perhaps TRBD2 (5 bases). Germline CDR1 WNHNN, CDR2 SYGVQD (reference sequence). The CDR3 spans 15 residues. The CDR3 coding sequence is TGCGCCAGAAGTGAACTCAGAGGGAGTCCCTACGAGCAGTACTAC. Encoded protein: CARSELRGSPYEQYY.

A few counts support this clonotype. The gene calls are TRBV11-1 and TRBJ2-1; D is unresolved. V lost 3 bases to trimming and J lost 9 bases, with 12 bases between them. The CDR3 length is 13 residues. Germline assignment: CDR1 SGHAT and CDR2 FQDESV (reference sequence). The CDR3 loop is CASSFALSLEQFF. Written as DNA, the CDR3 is TGTGCCAGCAGCTTCGCGCTATCGCTTGAGCAGTTCTTC. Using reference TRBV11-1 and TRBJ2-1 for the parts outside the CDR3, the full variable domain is EAEVAQSPRYKITEKSQAVAFWCDPISGHATLYWYRQILGQGPELLVQFQDESVVDDSQLPKDRFSAERLKGVDSTLKIQPAELGDSAMYLCASSFALSLEQFFGPGTRLTVL.

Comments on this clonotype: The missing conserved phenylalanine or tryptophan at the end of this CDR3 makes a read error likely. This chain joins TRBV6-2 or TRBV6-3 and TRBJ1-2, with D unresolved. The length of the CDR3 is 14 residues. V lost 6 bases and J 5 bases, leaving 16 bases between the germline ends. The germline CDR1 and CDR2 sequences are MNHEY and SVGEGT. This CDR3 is CASRTPAQRYGYTL. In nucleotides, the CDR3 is TGTGCCAGCAGAACCCCGGCGCAGCGGTATGGCTACACCTTA.